This record concerns one T cell receptor beta chain sequence. The entry originates in a study of CD8+CD57+ T cells in acquired aplastic anemia. Germline CDR1 and CDR2: SGHTS and YDEGEE. The CDR3 is 16 residues long. Trimming left V 0 bases short and J 6 bases short, with 17 bases between. TCR beta VDJ combinations and CDR3 sequences were profiled from genomic DNA. Each CDR3 protein gets one entry after TCRdb re-called the reads with MiXCR. The sample carries 250,000 to 350,000 distinct CDR3 sequences, roughly three fifths recorded once. Sequencing was performed on sorted CD4+, CD8+, or CD8+CD57+ T cells (not recorded which) from PBMCs. The chain joins TRBV5-8 to TRBJ2-3, with D possibly matching TRBD1 (5 bases). The TCR was taken from a human donor with severe aplastic anemia or a healthy control (not recorded which). DNA of the CDR3: TGTGCCAGCAGCTTGGTCGTCGCCCAAGGGGCGGATACGCAGTATTTT. It specifies CASSLVVAQGADTQYF.